A selection of T cell receptor beta chains follows, all from one sample in a study of blood T cell repertoires in COVID-19. Libraries were prepared by immunoSEQ multiplex PCR; TCRdb keeps only in-frame clonotypes and omits some of them. The sample contains approximately 160,000 clones, around 90% of which appear only once. Sequenced: peripheral blood. The source of these receptors is a man between 60 and 70 years old with active or convalescent COVID-19. Both conserved end residues are part of each CDR3. D genes are given only for firm matches. Only some rows state a clone size, as once, few, many or a class for expanded clones.

clone_size: NA
d_call: TRBD1
j_call: TRBJ1-5
v_call: TRBV11-2
cdr3_nt: TGTGCCAGCAGCCCACAGGGGGCGCGCAATCAGCCCCAGCATTTT
cdr3_aa: CASSPQGARNQPQHF

clone_size: NA
d_call: NA
j_call: TRBJ2-7
v_call: TRBV20-1
cdr3_nt: TGCAGTGCTAGGAGGATCTACGAGCAGTACTTC
cdr3_aa: CSARRIYEQYF

clone_size: NA
d_call: TRBD1
j_call: TRBJ2-3
v_call: TRBV6-5
cdr3_nt: TGTGCCAGCAGTTATTCGGGACAGGGGCCAGATACGCAGTATTTT
cdr3_aa: CASSYSGQGPDTQYF

clone_size: NA
d_call: NA
j_call: TRBJ1-5
v_call: TRBV15
cdr3_nt: TGTGCCACCAGCAGAGATCTTTTGTCAGTTAGCAATCAGCCCCAGCATTTT
cdr3_aa: CATSRDLLSVSNQPQHF

clone_size: NA
d_call: TRBD1
j_call: TRBJ1-3
v_call: TRBV5-8
cdr3_nt: TGTGCCAGCAGCTTGGACCTAGGGACAGTCTCTGGAAACACCATATATTTT
cdr3_aa: CASSLDLGTVSGNTIYF

clone_size: few
d_call: TRBD1
j_call: TRBJ2-7
v_call: TRBV10-3
cdr3_nt: TGTGCCATCAGTGACCAGGGGGATTACGAGCAGTACTTC
cdr3_aa: CAISDQGDYEQYF

clone_size: NA
d_call: NA
j_call: TRBJ1-2
v_call: TRBV6-1
cdr3_nt: TGTGCCAGCAGTGAGATTGGAGCCGGGAGCTATGGCTACACCTTC
cdr3_aa: CASSEIGAGSYGYTF

clone_size: NA
d_call: TRBD1
j_call: TRBJ2-7
v_call: TRBV9
cdr3_nt: TGTGCCAGCAGCCCGGGACAGTCCTTTGAGCAGTACTTC
cdr3_aa: CASSPGQSFEQYF

clone_size: NA
d_call: TRBD1
j_call: TRBJ2-7
v_call: TRBV7-6
cdr3_nt: TGTGCCAGCAGCTTATATTCGGGACAGGGGGAAATATGGCACGAGCAGTACTTC
cdr3_aa: CASSLYSGQGEIWHEQYF

clone_size: NA
d_call: NA
j_call: TRBJ1-5
v_call: TRBV2
cdr3_nt: TGTGCCGGCAGGGATACAGGACGGAGAAATCAGCCCCAGCATTTT
cdr3_aa: CAGRDTGRRNQPQHF

clone_size: NA
d_call: TRBD1
j_call: TRBJ1-2
v_call: TRBV19
cdr3_nt: TGTGCCAGTAGTATGGGACAGAACTATGGCTACACCTTC
cdr3_aa: CASSMGQNYGYTF

clone_size: NA
d_call: NA
j_call: TRBJ2-5
v_call: TRBV15
cdr3_nt: TGTGCCACCAGCAGAGATTGGTCGACAGGCGAGACCCAGTACTTC
cdr3_aa: CATSRDWSTGETQYF

clone_size: NA
d_call: TRBD2
j_call: TRBJ2-7
v_call: TRBV6-5
cdr3_nt: TGTGCCAGCACACCACCTAGCGGGAGGCCCGACGAGCAGTACTTC
cdr3_aa: CASTPPSGRPDEQYF

clone_size: once
d_call: TRBD2
j_call: TRBJ2-1
v_call: TRBV5-1
cdr3_nt: TGCGCCAGCAGCTCTATAGCGGGAGCGAATGAGCAGTTCTTC
cdr3_aa: CASSSIAGANEQFF

clone_size: NA
d_call: NA
j_call: TRBJ2-5
v_call: TRBV19
cdr3_nt: TGTGCCAGTAGACAGGTCCCGGGGACCCAGTACTTC
cdr3_aa: CASRQVPGTQYF

clone_size: few
d_call: TRBD2
j_call: TRBJ2-1
v_call: TRBV11-3
cdr3_nt: TGTGCCAGCAGCTTAAGGGCTAGCGGGAATGAGCAGTTCTTC
cdr3_aa: CASSLRASGNEQFF

clone_size: NA
d_call: TRBD1
j_call: TRBJ1-4
v_call: TRBV18
cdr3_nt: TGTGCCAGCTCACGGGACAGAGTGGCAACTAATGAAAAACTGTTTTTT
cdr3_aa: CASSRDRVATNEKLFF

clone_size: NA
d_call: TRBD1
j_call: TRBJ1-5
v_call: TRBV7-9
cdr3_nt: TGTGCCAGCAGCTCTACAGGGGAAGGGCAGCCCCAGCATTTT
cdr3_aa: CASSSTGEGQPQHF

clone_size: NA
d_call: TRBD2
j_call: TRBJ2-3
v_call: TRBV3-1/TRBV3-2
cdr3_nt: TGTGCCAGCAGCCCCGGGGGGTATACGCAGTATTTT
cdr3_aa: CASSPGGYTQYF

clone_size: NA
d_call: TRBD1
j_call: TRBJ1-1
v_call: TRBV6-5
cdr3_nt: TGTGCCAGCAGTAACGGACAGGCCCGCACTGAAGCTTTCTTT
cdr3_aa: CASSNGQARTEAFF

clone_size: NA
d_call: TRBD1
j_call: TRBJ1-3
v_call: TRBV6-5
cdr3_nt: TGTGCCAGCAGTTACTACGGGACAGGGGACGGAAACACCATATATTTT
cdr3_aa: CASSYYGTGDGNTIYF